Listed below are T cell receptor beta chains from one sample, sequenced in a study of T cells in Graves' hyperthyroidism and ophthalmopathy. MiXCR, run by TCRdb on the multiplex PCR reads, gives a single entry per CDR3 protein. The sample contains around 540,000 distinct CDR3 sequences, approximately 44% of which appear only once. Sample: peripheral blood or thyroid tissue (not recorded which). The receptors were gathered from a woman younger than 30 with Graves' hyperthyroidism. The CDR3 runs from the conserved cysteine through the conserved F or W. The D gene is left open where the match is weak. Only some rows state a clone size, as once, few, many or a class for expanded clones.

V gene	clone size	J gene	D gene	CDR3 DNA	CDR3 protein
TRBV2	few	TRBJ1-2	.	TGTGCCAGCAGTTTAAGGGGCAGTCCGAATGGCTACACCTTC	CASSLRGSPNGYTF
TRBV29-1	.	TRBJ2-2	.	TGCAGCGTTGTAACGGGAGAGTCGAATGAGCAGTTTTTT	CSVVTGESNEQFF
TRBV29-1	few	TRBJ2-7	.	TGCAGCGCCCTTGTCATTGCGGGAATTGGAGGCGAGCAGTACTTC	CSALVIAGIGGEQYF
TRBV20-1	.	TRBJ2-1	.	TGCAGTCTTCCGAAGGGTTCCTACAATGAGCAGTTCTTC	CSLPKGSYNEQFF
TRBV7-2	.	TRBJ2-7	.	TGTGCCAGCGCCACTTGGGCGTGGGAGCAGTACTTC	CASATWAWEQYF
TRBV7-3	.	TRBJ2-7	TRBD2	TGTGCCAGCAGCTCCCGGACTAGCGGGAATCTCTACGAGCAGTACTTC	CASSSRTSGNLYEQYF
TRBV24-1	many	TRBJ1-1	TRBD1	TGTGCCACCAGTGCCAACAGGGGCACTGAAGCTTTCTTT	CATSANRGTEAFF
TRBV7-2	few	TRBJ1-2	.	TGTGCCAGCAGCCTCCGGATAGACAGAGACTATGGCTACACCTTC	CASSLRIDRDYGYTF
TRBV15	many	TRBJ2-2	.	TGTGCCACCAGCGGTCGAAGGGCCGGGGAGCTGTTTTTT	CATSGRRAGELFF
TRBV20-1	few	TRBJ2-5	TRBD2	TGCAGTGCTAGAGCGGGAGGGAAGACCCAGTACTTC	CSARAGGKTQYF
TRBV20-1	.	TRBJ2-7	.	TGCAGTGCTCCCCCGGTTGAACTAGCCTACGAGCAGTACTTC	CSAPPVELAYEQYF
TRBV14	many	TRBJ2-5	.	TGTGCCAGCAGCGACGGCCCTCAAGAGACCCAGTACTTC	CASSDGPQETQYF
TRBV6-5	.	TRBJ1-2	.	TGTGCCAGCAGTTACTCGAGTCCGAATGGGTATGAGGGCTACACCTTC	CASSYSSPNGYEGYTF
TRBV7-2	once	TRBJ2-7	TRBD2	TGTGCCAGCAGCTCGGCGGGACTAGTGTATGCCTCCTACGAGCAGTACTTC	CASSSAGLVYASYEQYF
TRBV10-3	many	TRBJ2-7	.	TGTGCCATCAGTGATACCGGGGGAAACGAGCAGTACTTC	CAISDTGGNEQYF
TRBV7-9	.	TRBJ2-5	TRBD2	TGTGCCAGCAGCTCTGGATCTAGCGGACCCGACGGATTGGAGACCCAGTACTTC	CASSSGSSGPDGLETQYF
TRBV11-2	.	TRBJ2-7	.	TGTGCCAGCAGCTTAGAGATCGCTGGTGAGCAGTACTTC	CASSLEIAGEQYF
TRBV29-1	.	TRBJ2-7	TRBD1	TGCAGCGTTGAAGATGGGACAGAAGCCGAGCAGTACTTC	CSVEDGTEAEQYF
TRBV20-1	.	TRBJ2-4	TRBD1	TGCAGTGTTGCTATCCGGGACAGGAAAAACATTCAGTACTTC	CSVAIRDRKNIQYF